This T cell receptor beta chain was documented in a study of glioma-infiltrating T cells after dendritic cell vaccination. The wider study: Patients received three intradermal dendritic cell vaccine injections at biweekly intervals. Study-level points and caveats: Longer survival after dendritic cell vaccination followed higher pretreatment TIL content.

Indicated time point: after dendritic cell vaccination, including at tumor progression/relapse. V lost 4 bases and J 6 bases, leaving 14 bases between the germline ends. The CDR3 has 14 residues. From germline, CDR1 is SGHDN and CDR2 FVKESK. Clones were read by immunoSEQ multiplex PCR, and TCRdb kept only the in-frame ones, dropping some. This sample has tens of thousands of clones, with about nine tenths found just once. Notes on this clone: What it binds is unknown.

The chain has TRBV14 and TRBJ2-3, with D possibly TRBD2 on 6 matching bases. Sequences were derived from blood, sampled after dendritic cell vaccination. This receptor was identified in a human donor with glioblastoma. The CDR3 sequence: CASSPRLGSDTQYF. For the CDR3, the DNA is TGTGCCAGCAGCCCAAGACTAGGCTCGGATACGCAGTATTTT.